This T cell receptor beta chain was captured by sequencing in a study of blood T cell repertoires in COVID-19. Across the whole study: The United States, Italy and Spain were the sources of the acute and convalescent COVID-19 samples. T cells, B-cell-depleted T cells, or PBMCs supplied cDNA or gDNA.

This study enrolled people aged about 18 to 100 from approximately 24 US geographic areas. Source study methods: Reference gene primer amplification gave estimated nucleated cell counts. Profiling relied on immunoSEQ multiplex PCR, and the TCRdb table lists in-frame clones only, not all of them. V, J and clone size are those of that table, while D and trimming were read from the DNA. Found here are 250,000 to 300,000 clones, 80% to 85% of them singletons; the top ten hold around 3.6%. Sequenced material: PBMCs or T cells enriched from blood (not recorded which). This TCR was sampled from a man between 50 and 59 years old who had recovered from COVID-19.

The DNA for the CDR3 is TGTGCCACCACCCCGACAGGGATTAACACTGAAGCTTTCTTT. Protein product: CATTPTGINTEAFF. V gene TRBV10-3 combines with J gene TRBJ1-1; the match to TRBD1 covers 7 bases. V trimming: 10 bases; J trimming: 2 bases; junction bases outside the gene matches: 10. Germline V gene sequence: CDR1 ENHRY, CDR2 SYGVKD. The CDR3 has 14 amino acids.